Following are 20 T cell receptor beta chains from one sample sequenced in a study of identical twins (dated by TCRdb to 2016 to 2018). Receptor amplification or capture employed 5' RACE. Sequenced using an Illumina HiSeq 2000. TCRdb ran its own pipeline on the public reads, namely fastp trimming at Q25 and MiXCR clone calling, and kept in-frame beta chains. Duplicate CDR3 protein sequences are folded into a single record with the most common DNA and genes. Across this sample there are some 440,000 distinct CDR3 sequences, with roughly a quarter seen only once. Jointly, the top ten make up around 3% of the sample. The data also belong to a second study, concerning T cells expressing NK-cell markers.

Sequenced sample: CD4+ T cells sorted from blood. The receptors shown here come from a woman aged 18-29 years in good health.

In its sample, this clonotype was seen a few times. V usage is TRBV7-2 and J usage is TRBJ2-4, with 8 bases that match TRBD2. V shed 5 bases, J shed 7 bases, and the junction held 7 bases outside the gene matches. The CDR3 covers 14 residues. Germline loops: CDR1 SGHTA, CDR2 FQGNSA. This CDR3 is CASSPGLVGNIQYF. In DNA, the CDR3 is TGTGCCAGCAGCCCGGGACTAGTGGGGAACATTCAGTACTTC.

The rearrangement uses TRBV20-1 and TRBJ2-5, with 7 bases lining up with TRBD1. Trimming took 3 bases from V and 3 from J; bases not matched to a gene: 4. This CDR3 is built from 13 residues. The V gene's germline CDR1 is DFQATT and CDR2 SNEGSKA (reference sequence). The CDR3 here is CSASNRGKETQYF. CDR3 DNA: TGCAGTGCTAGTAACAGGGGAAAAGAGACCCAGTACTTC.

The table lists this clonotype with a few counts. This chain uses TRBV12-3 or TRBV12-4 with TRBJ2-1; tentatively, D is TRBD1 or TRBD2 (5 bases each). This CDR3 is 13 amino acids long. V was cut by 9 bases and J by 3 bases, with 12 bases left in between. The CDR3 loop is CASPGTLYNEQFF. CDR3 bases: TGTGCCAGTCCCGGGACCCTCTACAATGAGCAGTTCTTC.

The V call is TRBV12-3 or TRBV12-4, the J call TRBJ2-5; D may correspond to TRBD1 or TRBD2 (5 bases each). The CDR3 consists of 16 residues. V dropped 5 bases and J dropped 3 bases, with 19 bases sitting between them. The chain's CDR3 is CASSPRTPQEEETQYF. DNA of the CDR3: TGTGCCAGCAGTCCCCGGACACCCCAGGAGGAAGAGACCCAGTACTTC.

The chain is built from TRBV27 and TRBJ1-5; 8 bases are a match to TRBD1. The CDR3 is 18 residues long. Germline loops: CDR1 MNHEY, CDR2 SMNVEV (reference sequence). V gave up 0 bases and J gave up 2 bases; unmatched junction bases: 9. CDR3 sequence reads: CASSLSGTGALGNQPQHF. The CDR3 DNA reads TGTGCCAGCAGTTTATCGGGGACAGGCGCTCTGGGCAATCAGCCCCAGCATTTT.

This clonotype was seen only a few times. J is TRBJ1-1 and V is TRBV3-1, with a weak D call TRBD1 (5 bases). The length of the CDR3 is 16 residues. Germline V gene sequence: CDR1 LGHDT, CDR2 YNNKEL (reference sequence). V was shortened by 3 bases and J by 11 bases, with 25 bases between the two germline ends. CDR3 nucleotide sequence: TGTGCCAGCAGCCAGGCTACCGGGACGCTCATACCAAGGGCTTTCTTT. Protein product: CASSQATGTLIPRAFF.

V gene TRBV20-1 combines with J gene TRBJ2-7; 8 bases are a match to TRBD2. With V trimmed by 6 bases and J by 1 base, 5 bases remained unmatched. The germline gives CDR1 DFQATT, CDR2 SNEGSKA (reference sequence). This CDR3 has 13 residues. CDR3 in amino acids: CSAGTSGSYEQYF. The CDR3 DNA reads TGCAGTGCCGGTACTAGCGGTTCCTACGAGCAGTACTTC.

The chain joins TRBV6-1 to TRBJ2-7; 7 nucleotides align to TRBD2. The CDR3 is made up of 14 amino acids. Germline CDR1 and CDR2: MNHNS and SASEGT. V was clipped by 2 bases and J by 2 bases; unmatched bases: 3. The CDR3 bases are TGTGCCAGCAGTGAACTAGCGGCAGCCTACGAGCAGTACTTC. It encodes CASSELAAAYEQYF.

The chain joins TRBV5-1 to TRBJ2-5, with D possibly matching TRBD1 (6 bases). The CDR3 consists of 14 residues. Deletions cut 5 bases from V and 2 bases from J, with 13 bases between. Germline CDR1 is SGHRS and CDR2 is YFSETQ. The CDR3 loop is CASRIGDTQETQYF. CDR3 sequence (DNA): TGCGCCAGCAGAATCGGGGACACGCAAGAGACCCAGTACTTC.

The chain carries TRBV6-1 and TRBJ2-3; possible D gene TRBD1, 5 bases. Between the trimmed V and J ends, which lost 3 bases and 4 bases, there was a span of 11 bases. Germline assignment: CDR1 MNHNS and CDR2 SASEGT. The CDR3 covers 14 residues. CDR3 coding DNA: TGTGCCAGCAGTGATCAGGGTAGGGCAGATACGCAGTATTTT. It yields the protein CASSDQGRADTQYF.

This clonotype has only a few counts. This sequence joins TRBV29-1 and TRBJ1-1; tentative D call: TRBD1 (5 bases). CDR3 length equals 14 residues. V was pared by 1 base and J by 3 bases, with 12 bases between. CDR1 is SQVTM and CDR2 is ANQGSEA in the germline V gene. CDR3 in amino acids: CSVEGGQDHTEAFF. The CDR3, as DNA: TGCAGCGTTGAAGGGGGCCAAGACCACACTGAAGCTTTCTTT.

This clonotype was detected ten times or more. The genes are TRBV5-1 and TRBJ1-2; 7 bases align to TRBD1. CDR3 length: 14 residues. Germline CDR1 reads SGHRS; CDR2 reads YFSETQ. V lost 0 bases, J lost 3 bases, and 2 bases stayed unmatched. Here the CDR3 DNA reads TGCGCCAGCAGCTTGGTCGGGACAGACTATGGCTACACCTTC. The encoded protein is CASSLVGTDYGYTF.

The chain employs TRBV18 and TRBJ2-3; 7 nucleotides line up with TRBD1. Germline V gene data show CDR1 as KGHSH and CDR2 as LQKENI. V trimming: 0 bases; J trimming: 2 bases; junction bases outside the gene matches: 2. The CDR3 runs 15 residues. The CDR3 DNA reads TGTGCCAGCTCACCACCGGGACAGAACACAGATACGCAGTATTTT. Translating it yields CASSPPGQNTDTQYF.

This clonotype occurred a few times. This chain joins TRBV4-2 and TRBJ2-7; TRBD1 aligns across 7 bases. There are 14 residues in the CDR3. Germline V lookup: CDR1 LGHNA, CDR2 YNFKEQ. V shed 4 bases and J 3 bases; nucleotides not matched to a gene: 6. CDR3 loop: CASSPDRMSYEQYF. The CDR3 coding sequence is TGTGCCAGCAGCCCGGACAGGATGAGCTACGAGCAGTACTTC.

CDR3 sequence (DNA): TGTGCCATCAGGTGGGGGGGCACTGAAGCTTTCTTT. Translation: CAIRWGGTEAFF. This chain connects TRBV10-3 to TRBJ1-1, with D tentatively TRBD1 (5 bases). The V end was cut by 6 bases, the J end by 4 bases, with 9 bases between. Germline CDR1 ENHRY, CDR2 SYGVKD. The CDR3 is 12 amino acids.

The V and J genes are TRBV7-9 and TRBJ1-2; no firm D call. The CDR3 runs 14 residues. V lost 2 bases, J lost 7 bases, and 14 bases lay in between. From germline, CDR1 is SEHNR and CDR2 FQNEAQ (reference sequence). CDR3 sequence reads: CASSLWMAGGGYTF. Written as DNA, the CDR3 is TGTGCCAGCAGCTTATGGATGGCGGGTGGTGGCTACACCTTC.

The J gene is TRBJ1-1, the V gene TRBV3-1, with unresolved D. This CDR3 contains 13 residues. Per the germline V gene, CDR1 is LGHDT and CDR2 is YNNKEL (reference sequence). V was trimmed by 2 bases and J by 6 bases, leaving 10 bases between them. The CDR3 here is CASSQRRRAEAFF. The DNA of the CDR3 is TGTGCCAGCAGCCAACGCCGCCGGGCTGAAGCTTTCTTT.

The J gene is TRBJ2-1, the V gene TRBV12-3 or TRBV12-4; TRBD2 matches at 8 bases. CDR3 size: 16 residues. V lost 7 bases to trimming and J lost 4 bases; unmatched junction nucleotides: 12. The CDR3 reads CASTPRTSFRYNEQFF. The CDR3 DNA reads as TGTGCCAGCACCCCGAGGACTAGCTTCCGATACAATGAGCAGTTCTTC.

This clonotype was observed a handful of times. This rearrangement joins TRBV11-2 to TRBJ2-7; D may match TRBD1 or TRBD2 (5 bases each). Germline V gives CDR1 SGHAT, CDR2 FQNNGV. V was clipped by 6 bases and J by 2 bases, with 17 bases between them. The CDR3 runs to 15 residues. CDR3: CASRIWGSSAYEQYF. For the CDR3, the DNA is TGTGCCAGCAGAATTTGGGGGAGTAGTGCCTACGAGCAGTACTTC.

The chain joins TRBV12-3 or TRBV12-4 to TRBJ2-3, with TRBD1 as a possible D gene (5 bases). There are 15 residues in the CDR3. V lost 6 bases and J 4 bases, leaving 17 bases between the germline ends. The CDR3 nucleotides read TGTGCCAGCAGGGGGCCGCTGGGAAGGCCAGATACGCAGTATTTT. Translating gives CASRGPLGRPDTQYF.